This T cell receptor beta chain derives from a study of OX40 agonist ivuxolimab in advanced cancers. Background on the whole study: Ivuxolimab was a fully human IgG2 agonistic monoclonal antibody targeting the costimulatory receptor OX40 (CD134). Intravenous ivuxolimab was administered to patients every 2 weeks at six dose levels: 0.01, 0.1, 0.3, 1.5, 3 and 10 mg/kg. Among the roughly 54 dose-escalation patients, 19 had hepatocellular carcinoma, roughly 15 melanoma, 9 renal cell carcinoma and 9 head and neck cancer. A male proportion of 82.7% and a mean age of about 60 years, ranging from 23 to 79, were recorded for the dose-escalation cohort. Prior anti-PD-1, anti-PD-L1 or anti-CTLA-4 therapy was permitted, and checkpoint inhibitors had been received by around 39% of dose-escalation patients. Partial responses were achieved by three dose-escalation patients, of whom one had hepatocellular carcinoma and two had cutaneous melanoma. The purpose of peripheral TCRbeta sequencing was to test whether ivuxolimab changed TCR sequence diversity and led to clonal T-cell expansion. The monotherapy dose-escalation portion (N ≈ 57 patients) of the phase I ivuxolimab trial is reported in the paper.

Patients with a history of autoimmune disease or receiving systemic immunosuppression were excluded from the trial. Peripheral blood for TCR sequencing was collected from all dose cohorts at baseline, on cycle 4 day 1, and on cycle 7 day 1. The samples were taken from a phase I, first-in-human, multicenter, open-label dose-escalation trial of ivuxolimab. Adults with locally advanced or metastatic melanoma, renal cell, hepatocellular, or head and neck squamous cell carcinoma were enrolled in the trial. Before TCR sequencing, CD4+ T cells and CD8+ T cells were sorted from peripheral blood as separate populations. General findings and caveats noted by the study authors: After ivuxolimab, CD8+ T cells had more expanded clones than CD4+ T cells on average. Clonal expansion of both CD4+ and CD8+ blood T cells was observed from baseline to week 6 at doses 0.1 to 3.0 mg/kg. Low levels of normalized T-cell clonal expansion were also shown by some nonresponding patients. The antigen specificity of the peripheral T cells that underwent clonal expansion was not determined. In the 0.1-3.0 mg/kg groups, partial responders were among the patients with the lowest normalized peripheral clonal expansion, particularly in CD8+ T cells.

CDR1 and CDR2 are read off the germline V gene (reference sequence) as MNHEY and SMNVEV. At the junction V is shortened by 5 bases and J by 15 bases; bases outside the gene matches: 7. The cysteine opens and the phenylalanine closes a CDR3 of 14 amino acids. Solely the CDR3 DNA is kept, with 42 bases framed from the first base. Genomic DNA was extracted from sorted cells for sequencing of the TCRbeta CDR3 region. The immunoSEQ Assay was used to sequence the TCRbeta CDR3 regions. TCRdb took over this immuneACCESS table, retaining in-frame rearrangements with V and J assigned. Such tables are incomplete; in checked studies, under half of the missing clones stem from an unresolved V gene, and the remainder is unexplained. The sample has 65,000 to 90,000 clones on record, 75% to 90% of them singletons. The ten largest clones represent 10% to 11% of the sample. With respect to this clone: The specificity of this receptor is unknown. No clone much larger than this one lies a single base away; base qualities are absent.

The starting material was CD4+ or CD8+ T cells sorted from blood, obtained in a trial of the OX40 agonist ivuxolimab. This clonotype was obtained from an adult with an advanced solid tumor such as melanoma, head and neck, liver or kidney cancer. The sequence is built from TRBV27 and TRBJ2-1; TRBD2 lines up with 16 middle nucleotides. The nucleotides read TGTGCCAGCAGTCCAGGGACTAGCGGGAGGGCCCCGTTCTTC. This translates into CASSPGTSGRAPFF.